This passage covers 17 T cell receptor beta chains from one sample sequenced in a study of spatial heterogeneity in lung cancer. TCRdb called the 5' RACE reads again in MiXCR, with one record for every CDR3 protein. The table lists about 92,000 distinct CDR3 sequences, approximately 12% of them singletons. Time point noted: sample taken at primary tumor resection. The starting material was PBMCs, obtained at surgery. These receptors were collected from a male donor with early-stage non-small cell lung cancer.

This clonotype was observed a few times. The chain joins TRBV29-1 to TRBJ2-7, with 8 bases lining up with TRBD1. Germline V lookup: CDR1 SQVTM, CDR2 ANQGSEA. The CDR3 is 13 amino acids. V shed 6 bases and J 3 bases; nucleotides not matched to a gene: 7. This chain's CDR3 is CSVPGQGVYEQYF. In nucleotides, the CDR3 is TGCAGCGTACCCGGACAGGGTGTCTACGAGCAGTACTTC.

This chain connects TRBV5-1 to TRBJ1-4; D uncertain. The CDR3 covers 12 residues. Per germline, CDR1 SGHRS and CDR2 YFSETQ. Deletions cut 6 bases from V and 5 bases from J, with 8 bases between. The chain's CDR3 is CASTGPNEKLFF. CDR3 DNA: TGCGCCAGCACCGGACCAAATGAAAAACTGTTTTTT. Drawing the rest from reference TRBV5-1 and TRBJ1-4, the complete variable domain is KAGVTQTPRYLIKTRGQQVTLSCSPISGHRSVSWYQQTPGQGLQFLFEYFSETQRNKGNFPGRFSGRQFSNSRSEMNVSTLELGDSALYLCASTGPNEKLFFGSGTQLSVL.

The chain employs TRBV4-2 and TRBJ2-7, with D perhaps being TRBD1 or TRBD2 (5 bases each). CDR3 length equals 14 residues. Germline V gene lookup returns CDR1 LGHNA and CDR2 YNFKEQ. V was clipped by 3 bases and J by 3 bases, with 12 bases between them. CDR3: CASSHRDGHYEQYF. CDR3 nucleotide sequence: TGTGCCAGCAGCCACCGGGACGGCCACTACGAGCAGTACTTC.

J is TRBJ1-4 and V is TRBV7-9, with a tentative D call TRBD1 (5 bases). Germline CDR1 SEHNR, CDR2 FQNEAQ (reference sequence). The V end was cut by 5 bases, the J end by 0 bases, with 10 bases between. The CDR3 sequence is 15 residues long. CDR3 nucleotide sequence: TGTGCCAGCAGCCCCCGACAGTCAACTAATGAAAAACTGTTTTTT. Protein product: CASSPRQSTNEKLFF.

V gene TRBV7-2 combines with J gene TRBJ1-1, with D hard to call. V was shortened by 0 bases and J by 4 bases, with 9 bases between the two germline ends. Per the germline V gene, CDR1 is SGHTA and CDR2 is FQGNSA. This CDR3 contains 14 residues. The CDR3 region has the DNA TGTGCCAGCAGCTTAGCGCCCACGGGCACTGAAGCTTTCTTT. The encoded protein is CASSLAPTGTEAFF.

This clonotype was observed many times. The J gene is TRBJ1-5, the V gene TRBV3-1; D unresolved. Trimming removed 1 base from V and 0 bases from J, with 4 bases in between. The CDR3 sequence is 14 residues long. Per the germline V gene, CDR1 is LGHDT and CDR2 is YNNKEL (reference sequence). Here the CDR3 reads CASSQVPSNQPQHF. CDR3 nucleotide sequence: TGTGCCAGCAGCCAAGTGCCTAGCAATCAGCCCCAGCATTTT.

The V call is TRBV24-1, the J call TRBJ2-3; no definite D call. Trimming took 5 bases from V and 4 from J, leaving 15 bases between them. The CDR3 sequence is 15 residues long. The germline CDR1 and CDR2 sequences are KGHDR and SFDVKD. CDR3: CATSAPSTAPDTQYF. The CDR3 DNA reads as TGTGCCACCAGTGCCCCCTCAACTGCCCCAGATACGCAGTATTTT.

This clonotype has ten or more counts. The chain has TRBV5-1 and TRBJ1-6; the D is unclear. Trimming cost V 0 bases and J 7 bases, with 14 bases left between them. In germline, CDR1 is SGHRS, CDR2 YFSETQ. This CDR3 spans 16 amino acids. The DNA for the CDR3 is TGCGCCAGCAGCTTGGATCCCAGCCAGATGAATTCACCCCTCCACTTT. Translation: CASSLDPSQMNSPLHF.

The rearrangement links TRBV5-1 to TRBJ2-2; D may correspond to TRBD1 or TRBD2 (6 bases each). V shed 4 bases and J shed 4 bases, with 11 bases lying between them. Germline V gene data show CDR1 as SGHRS and CDR2 as YFSETQ. The CDR3 loop spans 14 amino acids. CDR3 loop: CASSPGAGTGELFF. CDR3 coding DNA: TGCGCCAGCAGCCCGGGGGCGGGCACCGGGGAGCTGTTTTTT.

In its sample, this clonotype was seen a few times. V gene TRBV12-3 or TRBV12-4 combines with J gene TRBJ1-1; 8 bases match TRBD1. This CDR3 comprises 15 residues. With V trimmed by 6 bases and J by 2 bases, 8 bases remained unmatched. The CDR3 bases are TGTGCCAGCAGCAGACAGGGGACCTTTAACACTGAAGCTTTCTTT. Its protein is CASSRQGTFNTEAFF.

The J gene is TRBJ2-3, the V gene TRBV20-1; possible D gene TRBD1, 6 bases. CDR3 length equals 16 residues. Germline CDR1 is DFQATT and CDR2 is SNEGSKA (reference sequence). The V end was cut by 5 bases, the J end by 1 base, with 19 bases between. The CDR3 sequence: CSALARQDHGTDTQYF. Here the CDR3 DNA reads TGCAGTGCTCTCGCTCGACAGGACCACGGCACAGATACGCAGTATTTT.

This clonotype has a single count. The rearrangement joins TRBV18 to TRBJ2-2; no clear D gene. The ends were cut back, 1 base at V and 1 base at J, with 10 bases in the middle. Per germline, CDR1 KGHSH and CDR2 LQKENI. The CDR3 runs to 16 residues. The CDR3 nucleotides are TGTGCCAGCTCACCACTTTCCATACAGAACACCGGGGAGCTGTTTTTT. This gives the protein CASSPLSIQNTGELFF.

The gene calls are TRBV20-1 and TRBJ1-4; D is ambiguous. Germline-derived CDR1 and CDR2 are DFQATT and SNEGSKA (reference sequence). The CDR3 loop spans 13 amino acids. The germline V and J ends were trimmed by 0 bases and 5 bases, with 7 bases remaining between them. DNA of the CDR3: TGCAGTGCTAGAGAAGGGTGGAATGAAAAACTGTTTTTT. Translated, it gives CSAREGWNEKLFF.

J is TRBJ2-7 and V is TRBV11-1; the match to TRBD1 covers 7 bases. Trimming cost V 6 bases and J 3 bases; bases outside gene matches: 11. The CDR3 is 15 amino acids. From germline, CDR1 is SGHAT and CDR2 FQDESV (reference sequence). Here the CDR3 DNA reads TGTGCCAGCAGATCCTCCACGGGACAGCTCTACGAGCAGTACTTC. It is translated as CASRSSTGQLYEQYF.

This clonotype has at least ten counts. For the CDR3, the DNA is TGTGCCACGTCCCCGGACAGGGACAAAAACATTCAGTACTTC. As protein: CATSPDRDKNIQYF. The chain is built from TRBV6-2 or TRBV6-3 and TRBJ2-4, with TRBD1 matching over 8 bases. CDR1 and CDR2 (germline): MNHEY, SVGEGT. The CDR3 extends over 14 amino acids. Germline trimming cut 10 bases from V and 3 bases from J; bases unmatched to any gene: 8.

This clonotype occurred a few times. The chain has TRBV29-1 and TRBJ1-1; D call uncertain. Deletions cut 4 bases from V and 0 bases from J, with 18 bases between. Per the germline V gene, CDR1 is SQVTM and CDR2 is ANQGSEA. This CDR3 region has 16 residues. CDR3 residues: CSVVADSLGLNTEAFF. CDR3 nucleotide sequence: TGCAGCGTTGTTGCAGATTCCCTAGGTCTGAACACTGAAGCTTTCTTT. Filled out from reference TRBV29-1 and TRBJ1-1, the complete variable domain reads SAVISQKPSRDICQRGTSLTIQCQVDSQVTMMFWYRQQPGQSLTLIATANQGSEATYESGFVIDKFPISRPNLTFSTLTVSNMSPEDSSIYLCSVVADSLGLNTEAFFGQGTRLTVV.

This clonotype has more than one count but fewer than ten. V gene TRBV7-8 combines with J gene TRBJ1-2; tentative D call: TRBD1 (5 bases). Looked up from germline, CDR1 is SGHVS and CDR2 is FQNEAQ. V lost 0 bases and J lost 0, with 14 bases in between. This CDR3 has 17 amino acids. In nucleotides, the CDR3 is TGTGCCAGCAGCTTAGCGGTTGGGGGGTCCCCTAACTATGGCTACACCTTC. This encodes CASSLAVGGSPNYGYTF.